This T cell receptor beta chain was retrieved from a study of T cell changes during pregnancy in multiple sclerosis. Method: immunoSEQ multiplex PCR; TCRdb's copy keeps in-frame clones and lacks some. The table includes under 85,000 clones, 91% detected once. This receptor was identified in a female donor in good health, enrolled as a control in a pregnancy study. Here the sequenced sample was peripheral blood, taken in the third trimester of pregnancy.

The CDR3 protein is CSVTEESSGNTIYF. DNA of the CDR3: TGCAGCGTTACGGAGGAGAGCTCTGGAAACACCATATATTTT. The chain uses TRBV29-1 and TRBJ1-3; D not certain. CDR3 length: 14 residues. V lost 5 bases and J 0 bases, leaving 11 bases between the germline ends. CDR1 is SQVTM, CDR2 ANQGSEA, per germline.